These T cell receptor beta chains were read from a single sample in a study of cytomegalovirus exposure and HLA in healthy donors. Assay: immunoSEQ multiplex PCR; the TCRdb copy retains only in-frame clones and omits some. The profile shows around 170,000 clones, 80% of them singletons. The sequencing sample was made of PBMCs. The source of these receptors is a middle-aged man in good health and CMV-seronegative. CDR3s include the opening cysteine and the closing phenylalanine or tryptophan. Each record gives: clone size, J gene, D gene, V gene, CDR3 DNA, CDR3 protein. A D gene is named only where the DNA matches it firmly. The size field is filled for only some rows; it gives once, few, many or a size class.

- | TRBJ1-4 | - | TRBV7-8 | TGTGCCAGCAGCCAGTGGGAGGGTGAAAAACTGTTTTTT | CASSQWEGEKLFF
- | TRBJ2-7 | TRBD1 | TRBV4-1 | TGCGCCAGCAGCCAATCCGGACAGGCTACCTACGAGCAGTACTTC | CASSQSGQATYEQYF
once | TRBJ1-1 | TRBD1 | TRBV10-2 | TGCGCCAGCAGAAGGACAGGGGGGGGTAACACTGAAGCTTTCTTT | CASRRTGGGNTEAFF
- | TRBJ1-5 | TRBD1 | TRBV7-8 | TGTGCCAGCAGCTTCCGACAGGGAGATCAGCCCCAGCATTTT | CASSFRQGDQPQHF
- | TRBJ2-5 | - | TRBV9 | TGTGCCAGCAGCGTAGGTCCTCAAGAGACCCAGTACTTC | CASSVGPQETQYF
- | TRBJ1-2 | TRBD1 | TRBV27 | TGTGCCAGCAGACCTCGGGGGACAGGCTATGGCTACACCTTC | CASRPRGTGYGYTF
- | TRBJ2-1 | TRBD2 | TRBV5-1 | TGCGCCAGCAGCTTAGTAGCGGGAGCAACCTACAATGAGCAGTTCTTC | CASSLVAGATYNEQFF
- | TRBJ2-3 | TRBD2 | TRBV5-1 | TGCGCCAGCAGCCAGACTAGCTTTCTCACAGATACGCAGTATTTT | CASSQTSFLTDTQYF
- | TRBJ2-7 | - | TRBV4-3 | TGCGCCAGCAGCCAAGCTGCCCCAAACAGGGCCGTCGGGTCCTACGAGCAGTACTTC | CASSQAAPNRAVGSYEQYF
- | TRBJ1-1 | - | TRBV2 | TGTGCCAGCAGGTCTGACACGGCCTTAACTGAAGCTTTCTTT | CASRSDTALTEAFF
- | TRBJ1-6 | TRBD1 | TRBV5-6 | TGTGCCAGCAGCTCTCGAGCAGGGGGTTATAATTCACCCCTCCACTTT | CASSSRAGGYNSPLHF
- | TRBJ2-1 | TRBD2 | TRBV5-1 | TGCGCCAGCAGCTACATCCTAGCGGGTTCCTACAATGAGCAGTTCTTC | CASSYILAGSYNEQFF
few | TRBJ2-7 | TRBD2 | TRBV6-1 | TGTGCCAGCAGGATAGCGGGGGGCAGCTCCTACGAGCAGTACTTC | CASRIAGGSSYEQYF
- | TRBJ1-1 | - | TRBV19 | TGTGCCAGTAGTATGCACGGCGTCGGGACTGAAGCTTTCTTT | CASSMHGVGTEAFF
- | TRBJ1-3 | TRBD1 | TRBV5-1 | TGCGCCAGCAGCTGGACAGGCAGCTCTGGAAACACCATATATTTT | CASSWTGSSGNTIYF
- | TRBJ2-5 | - | TRBV18 | TGTGCCAGCTCACCCTCCTGGGGCACCCAAGAGACCCAGTACTTC | CASSPSWGTQETQYF
- | TRBJ2-4 | - | TRBV7-2 | TGTGCCAGCAGCTCGGGGCGAGGGGGGGCCATTCAGTACTTC | CASSSGRGGAIQYF
- | TRBJ1-5 | - | TRBV19 | TGTGCCAGTCGTATGATCTTGAGGGGGAGCCATCAGCCCCAGCATTTT | CASRMILRGSHQPQHF
- | TRBJ2-7 | TRBD1 | TRBV6-5 | TGTGCCAGCAGTTTAACCGGGACAGGGGTGTCTGTGCAGTACTTC | CASSLTGTGVSVQYF
few | TRBJ2-5 | TRBD2 | TRBV5-1 | TGCGCCAGCAGCGCGCGGGGGCAAGAGACCCAGTACTTC | CASSARGQETQYF
- | TRBJ1-5 | TRBD1 | TRBV16 | TGTGCCAGCAGCCCTTGGGACAGCCTCAATCAGCCCCAGCATTTT | CASSPWDSLNQPQHF
- | TRBJ2-4 | TRBD2 | TRBV19 | TGTGCCAGTAGTCCTTCCCAGGGAGGGAGAAACATTCAGTACTTC | CASSPSQGGRNIQYF
- | TRBJ2-1 | TRBD2 | TRBV5-1 | TGCGCCAGCAGTCGACTAGCGGGAGGGTCCTACAATGAGCAGTTCTTC | CASSRLAGGSYNEQFF
once | TRBJ2-3 | - | TRBV21-1 | TGTGCCAGCGGGCTAGCGGAGACTACGAGCACAGATACGCAGTATTTT | CASGLAETTSTDTQYF
few | TRBJ1-6 | - | TRBV7-9 | TGTGCCAGCAGCCAGGAGGCAGATGTTTCACCCCTCCACTTT | CASSQEADVSPLHF
- | TRBJ2-1 | TRBD2 | TRBV7-9 | TGTGCCAGCAGCTTAGAGCGGACTAGCGGGCGTGGGCAGTTCTTC | CASSLERTSGRGQFF
- | TRBJ1-1 | - | TRBV6-5 | TGTGCCAGCAGTTACTCTGTCTCGAACACTGAAGCTTTCTTT | CASSYSVSNTEAFF
- | TRBJ2-7 | - | TRBV11-1 | TGTGCCAGCAGCGGGGGACTGCCAGGGAGGCAGTACTTC | CASSGGLPGRQYF
- | TRBJ1-1 | TRBD1 | TRBV18 | TGTGCCAGCTCAGCCGGGACAGGGCTGAACACTGAAGCTTTCTTT | CASSAGTGLNTEAFF